Below, 22 T cell receptor beta chains from the same sample are listed, as sequenced in a study of identifying expanded T cells in peripheral blood. The assay was immunoSEQ multiplex PCR, and TCRdb's table has in-frame clones only and misses some. The profile shows around 90,000 clones, around 89% of them singletons. Sequencing was done on a sample of blood. The receptor set was obtained from a person between 18 and 75 years old in good health.

The chain has TRBV27 and TRBJ2-7; no definite D call. Germline values: CDR1 MNHEY, CDR2 SMNVEV (reference sequence). Trimming took off 0 bases at V and 1 base at J, with 7 bases between the two ends. The CDR3 runs to 14 residues. The CDR3 region has the DNA TGTGCCAGCAGTTTATCAGGGTATTCCTACGAGCAGTACTTC. This gives the protein CASSLSGYSYEQYF.

This rearrangement joins TRBV9 to TRBJ2-7; 11 bases line up with TRBD2. This CDR3 spans 15 amino acids. The V segment lost 2 bases and the J segment 4 bases; nucleotides outside the gene matches: 5. Germline V lookup: CDR1 SGDLS, CDR2 YYNGEE. CDR3 protein: CASSVGTSGIYEQYF. The CDR3 DNA is TGTGCCAGCAGCGTCGGGACTAGCGGAATTTACGAGCAGTACTTC.

V usage is TRBV7-6 and J usage is TRBJ1-1; D remains ambiguous. This CDR3 is 12 amino acids long. CDR1 is SGHVS and CDR2 is FNYEAQ in the germline V gene. Trimming stripped 5 bases from V and 10 bases from J, with 14 bases between. The CDR3 DNA sequence: TGTGCCAGCAGCCCCACCCGGGATGTAGCTTTCTTT. Residues: CASSPTRDVAFF.

The rearrangement joins TRBV7-6 to TRBJ2-3; D possibly corresponds to TRBD1 (6 bases). Trimming stripped 1 base from V and 0 bases from J, with 11 bases between. Germline loops: CDR1 SGHVS, CDR2 FNYEAQ. The CDR3 spans 16 residues. CDR3 bases: TGTGCCAGCAGCTTAGAACCGGGACAAAGCACAGATACGCAGTATTTT. Protein: CASSLEPGQSTDTQYF.

The V and J genes are TRBV19 and TRBJ1-4; TRBD1 might be the D (5 bases). The CDR3 spans 16 residues. The germline gives CDR1 LNHDA, CDR2 SQIVND (reference sequence). Trimming removed 5 bases at V and 4 bases at J, with 17 bases between. The CDR3 DNA reads as TGTGCCAGTAGTCCGGGACGACCGGGGGGTAATGAAAAACTGTTTTTT. As protein: CASSPGRPGGNEKLFF.

This clone has just one count. The chain combines TRBV28 with TRBJ2-7; 9 bases match TRBD1. After removal of 5 bases from V and 7 bases from J, the junction contained 9 bases not matched to a gene. CDR1 is MDHEN and CDR2 is SYDVKM in the germline V gene. The CDR3 sequence is 14 residues long. The CDR3 region has the DNA TGTGCCAGCAGTGCAGACGGGACAGGGCAAGAGCAGTACTTC. The encoded protein is CASSADGTGQEQYF.

Comments on this clone: Other DNA sequences in this specimen translate into the identical CDR3. The chain joins TRBV18 to TRBJ2-1; 8 positions agree with TRBD1. The CDR3 is 13 amino acids. The V and J ends lost 6 bases and 5 bases, in that order; junction bases with no gene match: 3. Germline assignment: CDR1 KGHSH and CDR2 LQKENI. CDR3 loop: CASSPGQDNEQFF. Written as DNA, the CDR3 is TGTGCCAGCTCTCCGGGACAGGACAATGAGCAGTTCTTC.

This rearrangement joins TRBV6-5 to TRBJ1-4, with 7 nucleotides matching TRBD1. This CDR3 contains 15 residues. V dropped 2 bases and J dropped 6; count of bases not matched to a gene: 6. Germline V gene sequence: CDR1 MNHEY, CDR2 SVGAGI. The CDR3 nucleotides are TGTGCCAGCAGTTACCCGACAGGGCCGGATGAAAAACTGTTTTTT. Translation gives CASSYPTGPDEKLFF.

The chain combines TRBV9 with TRBJ2-3; D is perhaps TRBD2 (5 bases). This CDR3 spans 15 amino acids. Per germline, CDR1 SGDLS and CDR2 YYNGEE. V was cut by 0 bases and J by 6 bases, with 14 bases left in between. CDR3 region: CASSVDVAGGDTQYF. CDR3 coding DNA: TGTGCCAGCAGCGTAGATGTGGCGGGCGGGGATACGCAGTATTTT.

This chain joins TRBV10-3 and TRBJ1-2; D remains ambiguous. CDR3 length equals 13 residues. Germline CDR1 reads ENHRY; CDR2 reads SYGVKD. With 8 bases removed from V and 0 bases from J, the gap between germline ends came to 10 bases. CDR3 bases: TGTGCCATCGGGCAGCTGTCTAACTATGGCTACACCTTC. It specifies CAIGQLSNYGYTF.

The chain recombines TRBV19 with TRBJ2-1; D not resolved. The CDR3 contains 12 residues. Looked up from germline, CDR1 is LNHDA and CDR2 is SQIVND (reference sequence). V dropped 9 bases and J dropped 7 bases, with 13 bases sitting between them. Here the CDR3 DNA reads TGTGCCAGCGGGCCTCGGACGAATGAGCAGTTCTTC. Translation: CASGPRTNEQFF.

The J gene is TRBJ1-6, the V gene TRBV4-1, with D unclear. The ends were cut back, 4 bases at V and 4 bases at J, with 11 bases in the middle. This CDR3 is built from 15 residues. CDR1 is MGHRA, CDR2 YSYEKL, per germline. The CDR3 bases are TGCGCCAGCAGCCGGCGGGCAATTTATAATTCACCCCTCCACTTT. The encoded protein is CASSRRAIYNSPLHF.

The chain recombines TRBV10-1 with TRBJ2-1, with D maybe TRBD1 (6 bases). CDR3 length: 20 amino acids. V was clipped by 3 bases and J by 2 bases, with 26 bases between them. Germline V gene sequence: CDR1 WNHNN, CDR2 SYGVQD (reference sequence). This CDR3 is CASSDSNNDQGKSPYNEQFF. In DNA form, the CDR3 reads TGCGCCAGCAGTGACTCAAACAACGATCAGGGGAAAAGTCCCTACAATGAGCAGTTCTTC.

V is TRBV7-8 and J is TRBJ1-1; TRBD1 might be the D (5 bases). CDR1 is SGHVS and CDR2 is FQNEAQ in the germline V gene. The CDR3 spans 16 residues. V was pared by 3 bases and J by 0 bases, with 14 bases between. The CDR3, as DNA: TGTGCCAGCAGCTTGGAGGGGCTGGGAATGAACACTGAAGCTTTCTTT. It encodes CASSLEGLGMNTEAFF.

The gene calls are TRBV7-2 and TRBJ2-7, with TRBD1 matching over 9 bases. CDR1 is SGHTA and CDR2 is FQGNSA in the germline V gene. The CDR3 has 14 amino acids. Trimming removed 3 bases from V and 6 bases from J; junction bases left unmatched: 6. The CDR3, as DNA: TGTGCCAGCAGCTTCGGGACAGGGCCTCTCGAGCAGTACTTC. Its translation is CASSFGTGPLEQYF.

This sequence joins TRBV19 and TRBJ2-3; the D gene is possibly TRBD1 (5 bases). With 6 bases removed from V and 10 bases from J, the gap between germline ends came to 17 bases. The V gene's germline CDR1 is LNHDA and CDR2 SQIVND (reference sequence). The CDR3 has 13 residues. The CDR3 DNA reads as TGTGCCAGTAGACAGGTCCAGGGTGGTGCGCAGTATTTT. Amino acid sequence: CASRQVQGGAQYF.

This clone is a singleton in its sample. The CDR3 nucleotides read TGTGCCAGCAGCTTGTCCTCCGGGACAGGTTTCACAGATACGCAGTATTTT. Its translation is CASSLSSGTGFTDTQYF. The chain links TRBV5-4 to TRBJ2-3; 8 bases line up with TRBD1. The J segment lost 2 bases and the V segment lost 1 base, leaving 9 bases of the junction unmatched. Germline CDR1 and CDR2: SGHNT and YYREEE (reference sequence). CDR3 size: 17 residues.

This clone was seen a single time. The CDR3 reads CSAAGSEQYF. In nucleotides, the CDR3 is TGCAGTGCGGCCGGGAGCGAGCAGTACTTC. V is TRBV20-1 and J is TRBJ2-7; tentatively, D is TRBD2 (6 bases). The length of the CDR3 is 10 residues. Trimming pared 6 bases from V and 6 bases from J, leaving 9 bases between. Germline V CDR1 and CDR2: DFQATT, SNEGSKA (reference sequence).

This clone was detected once. The V call is TRBV7-3, the J call TRBJ2-2; 9 bases map to TRBD1. The germline gives CDR1 SGHTA, CDR2 FQGTGA. The V gene end was trimmed by 0 bases and the J gene end by 4 bases; junction bases not matched to a gene: 0. This CDR3 contains 15 residues. The CDR3 DNA reads as TGTGCCAGCAGCTTAACGACAGGGGGCACCGGGGAGCTGTTTTTT. Protein: CASSLTTGGTGELFF. Drawing the rest from reference TRBV7-3 and TRBJ2-2, the complete variable domain is GAGVSQTPSNKVTEKGKYVELRCDPISGHTALYWYRQSLGQGPEFLIYFQGTGAADDSGLPNDRFFAVRPEGSVSTLKIQRTERGDSAVYLCASSLTTGGTGELFFGEGSRLTVL.

The chain joins TRBV29-1 to TRBJ2-3; D perhaps matches TRBD1 (6 bases). Germline assignment: CDR1 SQVTM and CDR2 ANQGSEA. The germline V and J ends were trimmed by 0 bases and 2 bases, with 21 bases remaining between them. The CDR3 has 18 residues. The CDR3 is CSVEDSATGHFSTDTQYF. In DNA form, the CDR3 reads TGCAGCGTTGAAGATTCGGCAACGGGACATTTCTCCACAGATACGCAGTATTTT.

The V gene is TRBV7-7, the J gene TRBJ2-3; perhaps TRBD2 as D (6 bases). There are 15 residues in the CDR3. Germline CDR1 reads SSHAT; CDR2 reads FNYEAQ (reference sequence). Trimming stripped 3 bases from V and 1 base from J, with 11 bases between. The CDR3 coding sequence is TGTGCCAGCAGCTTTCGGGGGAGGCGCACAGATACGCAGTATTTT. Amino acids: CASSFRGRRTDTQYF.

This chain joins TRBV11-2 and TRBJ2-3, with D perhaps TRBD1 (5 bases). Germline-derived CDR1 and CDR2 are SGHAT and FQNNGV. V was trimmed by 5 bases and J by 3 bases, leaving 15 bases between them. This CDR3 is 15 amino acids long. This CDR3 reads CASSLSGAGTDTQYF. The CDR3, as DNA: TGTGCCAGCAGCCTCAGTGGAGCAGGGACAGATACGCAGTATTTT.